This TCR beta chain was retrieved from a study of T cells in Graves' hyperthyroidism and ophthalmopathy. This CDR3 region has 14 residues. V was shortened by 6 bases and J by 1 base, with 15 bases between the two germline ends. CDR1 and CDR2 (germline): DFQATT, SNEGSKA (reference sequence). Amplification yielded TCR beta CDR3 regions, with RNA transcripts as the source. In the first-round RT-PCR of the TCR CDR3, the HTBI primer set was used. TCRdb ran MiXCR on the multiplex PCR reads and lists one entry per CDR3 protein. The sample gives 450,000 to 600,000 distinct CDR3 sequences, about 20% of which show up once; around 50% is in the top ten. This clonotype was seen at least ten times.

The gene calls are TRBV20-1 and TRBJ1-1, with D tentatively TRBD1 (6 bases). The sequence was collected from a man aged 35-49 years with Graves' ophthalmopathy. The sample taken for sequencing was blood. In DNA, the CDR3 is TGCAGTGCGGCCCCCGGGACAAGGAACACTGAAGCTTTCTTT. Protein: CSAAPGTRNTEAFF.